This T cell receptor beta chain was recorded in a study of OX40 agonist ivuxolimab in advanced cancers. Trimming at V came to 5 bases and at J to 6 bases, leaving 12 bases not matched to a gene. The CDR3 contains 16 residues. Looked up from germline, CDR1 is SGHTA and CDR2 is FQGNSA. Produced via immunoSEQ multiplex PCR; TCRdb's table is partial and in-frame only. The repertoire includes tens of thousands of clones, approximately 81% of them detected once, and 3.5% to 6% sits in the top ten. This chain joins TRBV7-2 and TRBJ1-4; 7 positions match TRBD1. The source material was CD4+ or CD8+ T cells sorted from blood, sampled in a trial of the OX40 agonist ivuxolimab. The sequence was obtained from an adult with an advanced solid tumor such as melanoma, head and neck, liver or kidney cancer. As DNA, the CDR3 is TGTGCCAGCAGCCCCAGACAGGGTTGGATGGATGAAAAACTGTTTTTT. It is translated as CASSPRQGWMDEKLFF. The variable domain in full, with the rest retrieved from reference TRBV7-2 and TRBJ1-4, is GAGVSQSPSNKVTEKGKDVELRCDPISGHTALYWYRQSLGQGLEFLIYFQGNSAPDKSGLPSDRFSAERTGGSVSTLTIQRTQQEDSAVYLCASSPRQGWMDEKLFFGSGTQLSVL.